The clone carrying this TCR beta chain occurred many times. No antigen is known for it. V was pared by 5 bases and J by 2 bases, with 10 bases of the junction left unmatched. CDR3 size: 16 residues. CDR1 is LNHNV and CDR2 is YYDKDF in the germline V gene (reference sequence). It was 5'RACE with constant-segment primers that produced the TCR alpha and TCR beta cDNA libraries, which carried sample barcodes and UMIs. TCRdb fed the 5' RACE reads into MiXCR, producing one record per CDR3 protein. Altogether about 250,000 distinct CDR3 sequences are present, more than 15% being singletons, with the ten largest covering 23%. These data originate in a study of T-cell memory formation after mild COVID-19. Study observations and caveats: Pre-infection memory already had some responding clones, implying cross-reactive memory joined. Clones that contracted from day 15 to 85 had balanced CD4/CD8; later expanders were CD4+ biased. The study found contracting CD4+ clones mainly in CM and EM and contracting CD8+ clones in EMRA.

The receptor was derived from a man aged 18 to 30 who had mild COVID-19 (a few samples of this study predate the infection). Cell type and time point are not known. This chain connects TRBV15 to TRBJ2-3; 7 bases align to TRBD2. Sequencing was carried out using PBMCs or a T cell subset sorted from them (not recorded which). DNA of the CDR3: TGTGCCACCAGCGGGGGGAAGCGGGGAACCACAGATACGCAGTATTTT. Translated: CATSGGKRGTTDTQYF.